Here is one TCR beta chain with its context. Its antigen is not known. A 5'RACE reaction primed in the constant segment made cDNA libraries of TCR alpha and TCR beta, and these carried sample barcodes and UMIs. MiXCR, applied by TCRdb to the 5' RACE reads, yields one record per CDR3 protein. This table has approximately 500,000 distinct CDR3 sequences, roughly 25% appearing once. This entry belongs to a study of T-cell memory formation after mild COVID-19. Study overall: Most TCR clusters belonged to a single donor. Regarding the study as a whole: Mostly located in CM and EM were contracting CD4+ clones, with contracting CD8+ clones located in EMRA.

The V gene's germline CDR1 is SGHNT and CDR2 YYREEE (reference sequence). With 4 bases removed from V and 6 bases from J, the gap between germline ends came to 14 bases. The CDR3 extends over 13 amino acids. Sequenced material: PBMCs or a T cell subset sorted from them (not recorded which). The sequence came from an adult woman who had mild COVID-19 (a few samples of this study predate the infection). Cell type and time point are not known. The chain joins TRBV5-4 to TRBJ2-7, with D perhaps being TRBD1 or TRBD2 (5 bases each). The CDR3 DNA reads as TGTGCCAGCAGCCTAGGGAGAGGGGTCGAGCAGTACTTC. It is translated as CASSLGRGVEQYF.